Listed below are T cell receptor beta chains from one sample, sequenced in a study of blood T cell repertoires in COVID-19. Assay: immunoSEQ multiplex PCR; the TCRdb copy retains only in-frame clones and omits some. The sample contains about 270,000 clones, around 83% of which appear only once. Sequencing was carried out using peripheral blood. These receptors came from a man older than 75 with acute or convalescent COVID-19. CDR3s include the opening cysteine and the closing phenylalanine or tryptophan. A D gene is named only where the DNA matches it firmly. Rows give clone size only sometimes, using once, few, many, or a class for an expanded clone.

>TRBV5-5|TRBD1|TRBJ1-2|-
CASSFDRGYYGYTF
TGTGCCAGCAGCTTTGACAGGGGCTACTATGGCTACACCTTC
>TRBV28|TRBD2|TRBJ2-5|-
CASSSPGGRASGDQGETQYF
TGTGCCAGCAGTTCCCCGGGTGGCAGGGCAAGCGGGGACCAAGGAGAGACCCAGTACTTC
>TRBV28|-|TRBJ1-4|-
CASSPPRGTELFF
TGTGCCAGCAGTCCCCCGCGGGGGACCGAACTGTTTTTT
>TRBV7-2|-|TRBJ2-2|once
CASTRLEGTGELFF
TGTGCCAGCACCCGTCTCGAGGGAACCGGGGAGCTGTTTTTT
>TRBV7-2|-|TRBJ2-3|-
CASSLWGQGITDTQYF
TGTGCCAGCAGCTTATGGGGTCAGGGTATAACAGATACGCAGTATTTT
>TRBV6-5|TRBD1|TRBJ1-2|-
CASSYSGTGNYGYTF
TGTGCCAGCAGTTACTCCGGGACAGGAAACTATGGCTACACCTTC
>TRBV18|TRBD2|TRBJ2-2|-
CASRRLAEDVGELFF
TGTGCCAGCCGACGACTAGCGGAAGATGTCGGGGAGCTGTTTTTT
>TRBV3-1/TRBV3-2|TRBD1|TRBJ1-2|-
CASSQDRWDRDGYTF
TGTGCCAGCAGCCAAGATCGATGGGACAGGGATGGCTACACCTTC
>TRBV5-1|-|TRBJ2-3|-
CASSLSGTHTLDTQYF
TGCGCCAGCAGCTTATCCGGGACACACACATTAGATACGCAGTATTTT
>TRBV10-3|TRBD2|TRBJ2-5|-
CATKVERGQETQYF
TGTGCCACCAAGGTGGAGCGGGGCCAAGAGACCCAGTACTTC
>TRBV18|TRBD1|TRBJ1-6|-
CASSPWDRKNSPLHF
TGTGCCAGCTCACCCTGGGACAGAAAAAATTCACCCCTCCACTTT
>TRBV27|TRBD2|TRBJ2-1|-
CASSTLAGGSYNEQFF
TGTGCCAGCAGTACCTTAGCGGGAGGCTCCTACAATGAGCAGTTCTTC
>TRBV9|-|TRBJ1-6|-
CASSVEGIGSPLHF
TGTGCCAGCAGCGTAGAGGGGATTGGATCACCCCTCCACTTT